This T cell receptor beta chain was found in a study of T cell responses to AZD1222 COVID-19 vaccine. Study-wide results and limits: The repertoires were collected only after the peak T cell response.

Trimming pared 4 bases from V and 4 bases from J, leaving 10 bases between. Germline-derived CDR1 and CDR2 are SNHLY and FYNNEI. This CDR3 has 13 residues. Worth noting for this clone: Its matching antigen is unknown.

The protocol was immunoSEQ multiplex PCR, while the TCRdb copy is restricted to in-frame clones and leaves out a portion. The sample holds fewer than 120,000 clones; approximately 90% are singletons and the top ten take around 3%. The chain recombines TRBV2 with TRBJ1-2; D is undetermined. The TCR originated in an adult in good health. The sample here was peripheral blood, taken on day 0 of AZD1222 vaccination. The CDR3 DNA sequence: TGTGCCAGCAGTGGAACAGTGACCTATGGCTACACCTTC. This sequence encodes CASSGTVTYGYTF.